This passage covers 27 T cell receptor beta chains from one sample sequenced in a study of blood T cells in healthy people across ages. Alongside a J-beta primer mix, a sample-barcoded 5' primer served in a second PCR lasting about 7 to 12 cycles. TCRdb used MiXCR to reprocess the 5' RACE reads, holding one entry per CDR3 protein. The sample shows roughly 1.7 million distinct CDR3 sequences, around 35% of them seen only once. Specimen: blood. The receptor set was obtained from a woman aged 30 to 39 in good health.

This clonotype was detected once. A much larger clone differs from this one at a single base, so this may be a read error. This chain uses TRBV4-1 with TRBJ2-5; TRBD2 might be the D (5 bases). The closer fit of TRBJ2-7 to the DNA end suggests the J call may be wrong. The CDR3 is 16 residues long. Germline V CDR1 and CDR2: MGHRA, YSYEKL. The CDR3 spells CASSPQGQEDRYEQYF. DNA for the CDR3: TGCGCCAGCAGCCCACAAGGGCAGGAGGACCGCTACGAGCAGTACTTC.

Details on this clonotype: At one boundary the junction diverges from the germline segment, which might be a read error. This chain joins TRBV12-3 or TRBV12-4 and TRBJ2-7, with 11 bases identical to TRBD2. This CDR3 is 16 amino acids long. In DNA, the CDR3 is TGTGCCACCAGTCAACTAGCGGGAGTTAGGATGGACGAGCAGTACTTC. This gives the protein CATSQLAGVRMDEQYF.

The rearrangement joins TRBV27 to TRBJ1-5, with a weak D call TRBD1 (6 bases). The V end was cut by 5 bases, the J end by 2 bases, with 10 bases between. Germline values: CDR1 MNHEY, CDR2 SMNVEV (reference sequence). CDR3 size: 14 residues. The CDR3 DNA is TGTGCCAGCAGTATGAAGGGGGGCAATCAGCCCCAGCATTTT. Its translation: CASSMKGGNQPQHF.

The genes are TRBV29-1 and TRBJ2-7; D tentatively reads TRBD1 or TRBD2 (5 bases each). V lost 6 bases and J lost 1, with 16 bases in between. The CDR3 covers 14 residues. CDR1 and CDR2 from the germline V gene are SQVTM and ANQGSEA. CDR3 residues: CSVTGPSGSYEQYF. For the CDR3, the DNA is TGCAGCGTGACGGGGCCTTCTGGATCCTACGAGCAGTACTTC.

The J gene is TRBJ2-7, the V gene TRBV14; D uncertain. The CDR3 is made up of 13 amino acids. Trimming shortened V by 0 bases and J by 7 bases, and 10 bases separated the two germline ends. The germline V gene has CDR1 SGHDN and CDR2 FVKESK. The CDR3, as DNA: TGTGCCAGCAGCCAAGACCCAGGATGGGAGCAGTACTTC. This translates into CASSQDPGWEQYF.

This clonotype has just a few counts. The chain carries TRBV7-8 and TRBJ2-1, with a tentative D call TRBD2 (5 bases). Germline CDR1 is SGHVS and CDR2 is FQNEAQ. The V end was cut by 2 bases, the J end by 3 bases, with 11 bases between. This CDR3 comprises 15 residues. The CDR3 here is CASSLSGLFYNEQFF. The CDR3 nucleotides are TGTGCCAGCAGCTTATCAGGACTCTTCTACAATGAGCAGTTCTTC. The full variable domain, in which reference TRBV7-8 and TRBJ2-1 provide the parts outside the CDR3, is GAGVSQSPRYKVAKRGQDVALRCDPISGHVSLFWYQQALGQGPEFLTYFQNEAQLDKSGLPSDRFFAERPEGSVSTLKIQRTQQEDSAVYLCASSLSGLFYNEQFFGPGTRLTVL.

This clonotype turned up a few times. The chain has TRBV5-1 and TRBJ2-7, with D tentatively TRBD2 (6 bases). V gave up 2 bases and J gave up 2 bases, with 11 bases separating them. From germline, CDR1 is SGHRS and CDR2 YFSETQ. The CDR3 runs to 14 residues. For the CDR3, the DNA is TGCGCCAGCAGCTTTCGGGGGACCACCTACGAGCAGTACTTC. Translated: CASSFRGTTYEQYF. The full variable domain, completed using reference TRBV5-1 and TRBJ2-7, is KAGVTQTPRYLIKTRGQQVTLSCSPISGHRSVSWYQQTPGQGLQFLFEYFSETQRNKGNFPGRFSGRQFSNSRSEMNVSTLELGDSALYLCASSFRGTTYEQYFGPGTRLTVT.

This chain connects TRBV12-3 or TRBV12-4 to TRBJ1-1; TRBD1 is a possible D gene (5 bases). Trimming stripped 4 bases from V and 7 bases from J, with 7 bases between. This CDR3 has 11 amino acids. The CDR3 loop reads CASSSRDEAFF. The CDR3, as DNA: TGTGCCAGCAGTTCCAGGGATGAAGCTTTCTTT.

The rearrangement joins TRBV14 to TRBJ2-7, with 7 bases matching TRBD1. Per the germline V gene, CDR1 is SGHDN and CDR2 is FVKESK. CDR3 length: 14 amino acids. V shed 5 bases, J shed 2 bases, and the junction held 6 bases outside the gene matches. The CDR3 DNA is TGTGCCAGCAGCGTTCGACAGGGTACCTACGAGCAGTACTTC. Translation: CASSVRQGTYEQYF.

The chain couples TRBV5-1 to TRBJ2-3, with TRBD2 matching 14 bases. J gave up 5 bases and V 3 bases, and 8 bases lay outside the gene matches. CDR3 length: 17 amino acids. CDR1 is SGHRS and CDR2 is YFSETQ in the germline V gene. The CDR3 nucleotides read TGCGCCAGCAGCTCGGGACTAGCGGGAGAATCCCAAGATACGCAGTATTTT. This codes for CASSSGLAGESQDTQYF.

This clonotype was detected only a few times. V is TRBV29-1 and J is TRBJ2-7; D ambiguous. Germline V lookup: CDR1 SQVTM, CDR2 ANQGSEA. The CDR3 totals 11 residues. Trimming left V 6 bases short and J 10 bases short, with 16 bases between. CDR3 amino acids: CSVGPSEAQYF. The CDR3 DNA is TGCAGCGTGGGCCCCTCCGAGGCCCAGTACTTC.

The chain combines TRBV6-2 or TRBV6-3 with TRBJ2-5; possible D gene TRBD2, 6 bases. In germline, CDR1 is MNHEY, CDR2 SVGEGT. V was shortened by 6 bases and J by 3 bases, with 14 bases between the two germline ends. The CDR3 has 14 residues. In nucleotides, the CDR3 is TGTGCCAGCAGCCCCCGGGACTTCGAAGAGACCCAGTACTTC. Translating gives CASSPRDFEETQYF.

The chain carries TRBV25-1 and TRBJ2-3; TRBD1 matches 10 bases. This CDR3 region has 16 residues. Unmatched junction bases numbered 7, after V lost 3 bases and J lost 4 bases. Germline CDR1 is MGHDK and CDR2 is SYGVNS. Here the CDR3 reads CASSDPPTGGADTQYF. CDR3 nucleotide sequence: TGTGCCAGCAGTGACCCCCCGACAGGGGGCGCAGATACGCAGTATTTT. Full variable domain (remainder filled in from reference TRBV25-1 and TRBJ2-3): EADIYQTPRYLVIGTGKKITLECSQTMGHDKMYWYQQDPGMELHLIHYSYGVNSTEKGDLSSESTVSRIRTEHFPLTLESARPSHTSQYLCASSDPPTGGADTQYFGPGTRLTVL.

The chain couples TRBV5-1 to TRBJ2-2; unclear D gene. Trimming left V 2 bases short and J 5 bases short, with 13 bases between. CDR1 SGHRS and CDR2 YFSETQ come from the germline V gene. This CDR3 has 15 residues. In DNA, the CDR3 is TGCGCCAGCAGCTTCCGGCACGACCGGACCGGGGAGCTGTTTTTT. Translated: CASSFRHDRTGELFF.

This clonotype was picked up a small number of times. V and J are TRBV10-3 and TRBJ2-3, with D tentatively TRBD1 or TRBD2 (5 bases each). Trimming left V 0 bases short and J 0 bases short, with 10 bases between. The CDR3 has 16 amino acids. Germline CDR1 and CDR2: ENHRY and SYGVKD. CDR3 sequence reads: CAISESTGASTDTQYF. The DNA of the CDR3 is TGTGCCATCAGTGAGTCGACCGGGGCTAGCACAGATACGCAGTATTTT.

The table lists this clonotype with a count of one. The V call is TRBV20-1, the J call TRBJ2-1; D unclear. The V and J ends lost 0 bases and 0 bases respectively, with 12 bases between them. The CDR3 spans 16 residues. CDR1 and CDR2 (germline): DFQATT, SNEGSKA (reference sequence). Written as DNA, the CDR3 is TGCAGTGCTAGAGATGAAGGGAAAAGCTCCTACAATGAGCAGTTCTTC. This translates into CSARDEGKSSYNEQFF.

The J gene is TRBJ2-6, the V gene TRBV10-3, with D unresolved. The CDR3 totals 16 residues. Germline V lookup: CDR1 ENHRY, CDR2 SYGVKD. Trimming took 6 bases from V and 4 from J, leaving 16 bases between them. CDR3 DNA: TGTGCCATCAGGCCAACTGTAAGCTCCGGGGCCAACGTCCTGACTTTC. This translates into CAIRPTVSSGANVLTF.

This clonotype was detected only a few times. CDR3 DNA: TGCAGTGCTAGAGATGTTGTCGAGCAGTACTTC. It specifies CSARDVVEQYF. V gene TRBV20-1 combines with J gene TRBJ2-7; D remains unclear. The CDR3 runs to 11 residues. The germline gives CDR1 DFQATT, CDR2 SNEGSKA (reference sequence). Between the trimmed V and J ends, which lost 0 bases and 6 bases, there was a span of 6 bases.

The chain links TRBV7-7 to TRBJ2-2, with TRBD2 identical over 7 bases. Germline CDR1 and CDR2: SSHAT and FNYEAQ (reference sequence). The CDR3 sequence is 15 residues long. J was trimmed by 7 bases and V by 5 bases; bases with no gene match: 10. Here the CDR3 DNA reads TGTGCCAGCAGCGACGGGGGGTCTGGACACGGGGAGCTGTTTTTT. Protein sequence: CASSDGGSGHGELFF.

The chain employs TRBV5-8 and TRBJ2-4; no firm D call. Germline assignment: CDR1 SGHTS and CDR2 YDEGEE. This CDR3 spans 12 amino acids. Deletions cut 3 bases from V and 7 bases from J, with 8 bases between. As DNA, the CDR3 is TGTGCCAGCAGCTCAAATCTGAACATTCAGTACTTC. Protein product: CASSSNLNIQYF.

This clonotype has a handful of counts. The genes are TRBV20-1 and TRBJ2-3; 14 bases agree with TRBD2. CDR3 length: 17 residues. V shed 0 bases, J shed 5 bases, and the junction held 7 bases outside the gene matches. Germline lookup yields CDR1 DFQATT and CDR2 SNEGSKA (reference sequence). Here the CDR3 reads CSARDLTTSGGEDTQYF. The DNA of the CDR3 is TGCAGTGCTAGAGATTTAACGACTAGCGGGGGGGAAGATACGCAGTATTTT.

This chain connects TRBV20-1 to TRBJ2-5, with D maybe TRBD2 (6 bases). Trimming took 3 bases from V and 1 from J, leaving 12 bases between them. The CDR3 covers 14 residues. CDR1 is DFQATT and CDR2 is SNEGSKA in the germline V gene (reference sequence). The CDR3 DNA reads TGCAGTGCTAGTGGTGGGCGGGGCCAAGAGACCCAGTACTTC. Protein product: CSASGGRGQETQYF.

This clonotype was observed a handful of times. The J gene is TRBJ1-5, the V gene TRBV3-1; D is unclear. This CDR3 spans 13 amino acids. V lost 4 bases, J lost 8 bases, and 12 bases lay in between. CDR1 and CDR2 (germline): LGHDT, YNNKEL (reference sequence). In DNA, the CDR3 is TGTGCCAGCAGCCCGTCGGGCGGGGAGCCCCAGCATTTT. Translation: CASSPSGGEPQHF. The full variable domain, rest sourced from reference TRBV3-1 and TRBJ1-5, is DTAVSQTPKYLVTQMGNDKSIKCEQNLGHDTMYWYKQDSKKFLKIMFSYNNKELIINETVPNRFSPKSPDKAHLNLHINSLELGDSAVYFCASSPSGGEPQHFGDGTRLSIL.

The rearrangement uses TRBV4-1 and TRBJ1-2; tentatively, D is TRBD1 (5 bases). The germline CDR1 and CDR2 sequences are MGHRA and YSYEKL. V lost 2 bases and J 2 bases, leaving 15 bases between the germline ends. The CDR3 sequence is 16 residues long. In DNA, the CDR3 is TGCGCCAGCAGCCAACTGGCCCGGACACACAACTATGGCTACACCTTC. Translating it yields CASSQLARTHNYGYTF.

This clonotype has ten or more counts. The chain combines TRBV12-3 or TRBV12-4 with TRBJ2-5, with D hard to call. The CDR3 extends over 13 amino acids. The V end lost 3 bases, the J end lost 6 bases, and 11 bases lay between the germline ends. CDR3 in DNA: TGTGCCAGCAGTTTTGAGGCCAGCCAGACCCAGTACTTC. Amino acid sequence: CASSFEASQTQYF.

About this clonotype: A much larger clone sits a single nucleotide away, making a read error possible. The J gene is TRBJ2-1, the V gene TRBV29-1; 7 positions match TRBD2. The CDR3 sequence is 18 residues long. V dropped 1 base and J dropped 2; count of bases not matched to a gene: 14. The germline gives CDR1 SQVTM, CDR2 ANQGSEA. This CDR3 is CSVEGVNGTGRTYNEQFF. The CDR3 nucleotides read TGCAGCGTTGAAGGTGTTAATGGCACCGGGAGGACCTACAATGAGCAGTTCTTC.

The gene calls are TRBV2 and TRBJ1-1; 7 nucleotides align to TRBD1. CDR3 length: 14 residues. V lost 6 bases and J lost 3; bases outside the gene matches: 7. Germline V gives CDR1 SNHLY, CDR2 FYNNEI. CDR3 coding DNA: TGTGCCAGCAGGGTACAGGGGAGGGACACTGAAGCTTTCTTT. Its translation is CASRVQGRDTEAFF.